These 8 T cell receptor beta chains were all obtained from the same sample, sequenced in a study of T-cell reconstitution after alpha-beta-depleted transplantation in children (dated by TCRdb to the mid-2010s). The library was built by means of PCR. Instrument used: Illumina HiSeq 2500. Molecular barcoding was employed in the preparation of TCR libraries, with unique molecular identifiers being used to normalize TCRbeta repertoire quantification. TCRdb ran its own pipeline on the public reads, namely fastp trimming at Q25 and MiXCR clone calling, and kept in-frame beta chains. Entries that share a CDR3 protein sequence are merged under the most common genes and DNA. The sample profile shows about 500,000 distinct CDR3 sequences; approximately 32% of them were found once. Roughly 2.5% of the sample comes from the top ten. This specimen consisted of PBMCs from the stem cell graft donor, obtained from the stem cell graft. The receptors here all came from a human donor who donated a stem cell graft to a child with aplastic anemia.

CDR3 amino acids: CASSIEGLYGYTF. CDR3 sequence (DNA): TGTGCCAGTAGTATAGAGGGTCTGTATGGCTACACCTTC. The rearrangement joins TRBV19 to TRBJ1-2; D call uncertain. The V and J ends lost 0 bases and 5 bases respectively, with 7 bases between them. The V gene's germline CDR1 is LNHDA and CDR2 SQIVND (reference sequence). This CDR3 has 13 amino acids. Full variable domain (rest looked up from reference TRBV19 and TRBJ1-2): DGGITQSPKYLFRKEGQNVTLSCEQNLNHDAMYWYRQDPGQGLRLIYYSQIVNDFQKGDIAEGYSVSREKKESFPLTVTSAQKNPTAFYLCASSIEGLYGYTFGSGTRLTVV.

J is TRBJ1-2 and V is TRBV7-9; D is unresolved. The CDR3 runs 15 residues. Trimming removed 1 base at V and 8 bases at J, with 17 bases between. Germline V CDR1 and CDR2: SEHNR, FQNEAQ (reference sequence). The CDR3 is CASSLERPSSPGYTF. CDR3 sequence (DNA): TGTGCCAGCAGCTTAGAGAGACCTTCCTCGCCCGGCTACACCTTC.

This clonotype has only a few counts. The chain couples TRBV11-2 to TRBJ2-1; D uncertain. V was shortened by 1 base and J by 1 base, with 17 bases between the two germline ends. Germline CDR1 SGHAT, CDR2 FQNNGV. The CDR3 is 18 amino acids. The CDR3 sequence is CASSLVGSSRWSYNEQFF. In DNA form, the CDR3 reads TGTGCCAGCAGCTTAGTTGGATCGTCTAGATGGTCCTACAATGAGCAGTTCTTC. Full variable domain (outside the CDR3, taken from reference TRBV11-2 and TRBJ2-1): EAGVAQSPRYKIIEKRQSVAFWCNPISGHATLYWYQQILGQGPKLLIQFQNNGVVDDSQLPKDRFSAERLKGVDSTLKIQPAKLEDSAVYLCASSLVGSSRWSYNEQFFGPGTRLTVL.

V and J are TRBV6-2 or TRBV6-3 and TRBJ2-7; a weak D match, TRBD1 (6 bases). Trimming removed 2 bases from V and 1 base from J, with 9 bases in between. There are 14 residues in the CDR3. Germline V gives CDR1 MNHEY, CDR2 SVGEGT. The CDR3 nucleotides read TGTGCCAGCAGTTACGAGGACAGTTCCTACGAGCAGTACTTC. Translating it yields CASSYEDSSYEQYF.

This chain connects TRBV12-3 or TRBV12-4 to TRBJ1-5, with D unresolved. This CDR3 contains 13 residues. Trimming left V 4 bases short and J 6 bases short, with 10 bases between. In nucleotides, the CDR3 is TGTGCCAGCAGTTCCGGCGACCCTCAGCCCCAGCATTTT. Translation gives CASSSGDPQPQHF.

This chain links TRBV12-3 or TRBV12-4 with TRBJ1-3; D not certain. This CDR3 spans 13 amino acids. V was trimmed by 7 bases and J by 0 bases, leaving 7 bases between them. The CDR3: CASTLDSGNTIYF. The CDR3 region has the DNA TGTGCCAGCACCCTAGACTCTGGAAACACCATATATTTT.

The chain carries TRBV27 and TRBJ2-1, with 12 bases that match TRBD2. With V trimmed by 1 base and J by 8 bases, 6 bases remained unmatched. Per the germline V gene, CDR1 is MNHEY and CDR2 is SMNVEV (reference sequence). The CDR3 sequence is 16 residues long. DNA for the CDR3: TGTGCCAGCAGTTTATGGGCTAGCGGGAGGGTCGATGAGCAGTTCTTC. Encoded protein: CASSLWASGRVDEQFF.

This chain connects TRBV27 to TRBJ1-2; D may be TRBD1 (5 bases). The CDR3 covers 13 residues. With 8 bases removed from V and 4 bases from J, the gap between germline ends came to 14 bases. Germline lookup yields CDR1 MNHEY and CDR2 SMNVEV (reference sequence). This CDR3 reads CASSRGVSYGYTF. For the CDR3, the DNA is TGTGCCAGCTCTAGGGGAGTGAGCTATGGCTACACCTTC.